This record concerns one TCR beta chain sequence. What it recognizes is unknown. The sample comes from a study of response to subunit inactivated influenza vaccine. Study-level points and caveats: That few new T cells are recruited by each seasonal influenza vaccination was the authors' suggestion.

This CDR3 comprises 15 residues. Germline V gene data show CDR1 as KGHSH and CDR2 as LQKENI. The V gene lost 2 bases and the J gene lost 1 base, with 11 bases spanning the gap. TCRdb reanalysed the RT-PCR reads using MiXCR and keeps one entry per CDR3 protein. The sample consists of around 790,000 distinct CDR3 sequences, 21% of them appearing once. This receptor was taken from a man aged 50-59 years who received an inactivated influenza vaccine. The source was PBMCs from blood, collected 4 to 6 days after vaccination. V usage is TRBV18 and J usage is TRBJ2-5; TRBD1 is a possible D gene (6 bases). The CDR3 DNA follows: TGTGCCAGCTCACCAAACACAGGGACCCAAGAGACCCAGTACTTC. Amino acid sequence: CASSPNTGTQETQYF.